This T cell receptor (beta chain) appears in the sequencing data of a study of cytomegalovirus exposure and HLA in healthy donors. Whole-study results and caveats: Highly shared sequence variants in one cluster were likely a sequencing artifact. Most of the TCR beta V segments (in an earlier analysis) were productive either about 90% or about 30% of the time.

PCR was performed using 60 Vbeta and 13 Jbeta primers. Clones were read by immunoSEQ multiplex PCR, and TCRdb kept only the in-frame ones, dropping some. This table holds a few hundred thousand clones, about four fifths found once. This clone was seen a handful of times. Its antigen is unknown. J lost 2 bases, V lost 1 base, and 2 bases had no gene match. This CDR3 has 15 residues. Germline V gene lookup returns CDR1 SEHNR and CDR2 FQNEAQ (reference sequence). The TCR comes from a girl aged 2-10 years in good health and CMV-seronegative. The V and J genes are TRBV7-9 and TRBJ2-3; TRBD2 aligns across 8 bases. Specimen: PBMCs. CDR3 coding DNA: TGTGCCAGCAGCTTAGACGGGGGGGCCACAGATACGCAGTATTTT. It codes for CASSLDGGATDTQYF.